The sample holds a few counts of the clone carrying this TCR beta chain. MiXCR, run by TCRdb on the RT-PCR reads, gives a single entry per CDR3 protein. This table has about 700,000 distinct CDR3 sequences, approximately 15% appearing once. The CDR3 has 12 residues. Trimming shortened V by 10 bases and J by 0 bases, and 10 bases separated the two germline ends. In germline, CDR1 is SNHLY, CDR2 FYNNEI. The specimen sequenced was memory CD4+ T cells from blood. The sequence came from a female donor in good health, serving as a healthy control. This sequence joins TRBV2 and TRBJ2-7; D perhaps matches TRBD2 (5 bases). The CDR3 loop reads CANRDYSYEQYF. Written as DNA, the CDR3 is TGTGCCAACAGAGACTACTCCTACGAGCAGTACTTC.